The 4 T cell receptor beta chains in this list originate from one sample, sequenced in a study of CD8+CD57+ T cells in acquired aplastic anemia. The use of genomic DNA as template underpinned the TCR beta VDJ and CDR3 profiling. Using its own MiXCR run on the reads, TCRdb lists one record per CDR3 protein. The sample records fewer than 200,000 distinct CDR3 sequences, about 64% being singletons. CD8+CD57+ cell expansion, shown by flow cytometry, had occurred in the patients selected for sequencing. Sequences were obtained from sorted CD4+, CD8+, or CD8+CD57+ T cells (not recorded which) from PBMCs. Receptors were obtained from a human donor with aplastic anemia.

The V gene is TRBV9, the J gene TRBJ2-7; D gene unclear. CDR3 length equals 15 residues. CDR1 is SGDLS, CDR2 YYNGEE, per germline. V was trimmed by 2 bases and J by 0 bases, leaving 12 bases between them. The CDR3: CASSVDASSSYEQYF. The CDR3 DNA reads as TGTGCCAGCAGCGTCGACGCATCTAGCTCCTACGAGCAGTACTTC. Full variable domain (remainder filled in from reference TRBV9 and TRBJ2-7): DSGVTQTPKHLITATGQRVTLRCSPRSGDLSVYWYQQSLDQGLQFLIQYYNGEERAKGNILERFSAQQFPDLHSELNLSSLELGDSALYFCASSVDASSSYEQYFGPGTRLTVT.

The chain combines TRBV20-1 with TRBJ1-5; D perhaps matches TRBD1 (6 bases). The CDR3 is made up of 13 amino acids. CDR1 and CDR2 from the germline V gene are DFQATT and SNEGSKA (reference sequence). Trimming stripped 4 bases from V and 7 bases from J, with 14 bases between. CDR3 nucleotide sequence: TGCAGTGCTATCGAACAGGGAAACCAGCCCCAGCATTTT. Translation: CSAIEQGNQPQHF.

This clonotype came up a few times. The rearrangement joins TRBV12-3 or TRBV12-4 to TRBJ2-3; D is ambiguous. The CDR3 has 12 amino acids. V lost 6 bases to trimming and J lost 4 bases, with 8 bases between them. This chain's CDR3 is CASSLRADTQYF. CDR3 bases: TGTGCCAGCAGCTTAAGGGCAGATACGCAGTATTTT.

The chain recombines TRBV7-9 with TRBJ2-2; D not resolved. V lost 5 bases and J lost 0, with 10 bases in between. Germline-derived CDR1 and CDR2 are SEHNR and FQNEAQ (reference sequence). The CDR3 is 15 amino acids. The CDR3: CASSPDPTNTGELFF. The CDR3 DNA is TGTGCCAGCAGCCCTGATCCTACGAACACCGGGGAGCTGTTTTTT.